Below, 10 T cell receptor beta chains from the same sample are listed, as sequenced in a study of resident and recirculating memory T cells in vitiligo. The table came from immunoSEQ multiplex PCR; TCRdb's copy has only in-frame clones and leaves some out. Counted here are 75,000 to 95,000 clones, about 90% occurring once; the ten biggest clones make up about 4.8%. Source material: blood. The receptors shown here come from a male donor with vitiligo.

The rearrangement uses TRBV7-3 and TRBJ2-1; D may be TRBD2 (5 bases). V lost 5 bases to trimming and J lost 4 bases, with 12 bases between them. Germline V gene sequence: CDR1 SGHTA, CDR2 FQGTGA. The CDR3 is 14 residues long. The CDR3 here is CASSIHGEYNEQFF. The CDR3 region has the DNA TGTGCCAGCAGCATCCACGGGGAGTACAATGAGCAGTTCTTC. Complete variable domain (other parts from reference TRBV7-3 and TRBJ2-1): GAGVSQTPSNKVTEKGKYVELRCDPISGHTALYWYRQSLGQGPEFLIYFQGTGAADDSGLPNDRFFAVRPEGSVSTLKIQRTERGDSAVYLCASSIHGEYNEQFFGPGTRLTVL.

The CDR3: CASSYPLAGVSYEQYF. CDR3 DNA sequence: TGTGCCAGCAGTTACCCACTAGCGGGAGTTAGCTACGAGCAGTACTTC. The rearrangement links TRBV28 to TRBJ2-7, with 11 nucleotides matching TRBD2. Looked up from germline, CDR1 is MDHEN and CDR2 is SYDVKM. V was clipped by 4 bases and J by 3 bases; unmatched bases: 8. The length of the CDR3 is 16 residues.

The genes are TRBV30 and TRBJ1-1, with D hard to call. The CDR3 totals 11 residues. The V end was cut by 2 bases, the J end by 7 bases, with 8 bases between. Germline loops: CDR1 GTSNPN, CDR2 SVGIG (reference sequence). CDR3 region: CAWSSRIEAFF. In DNA form, the CDR3 reads TGTGCCTGGAGTTCGCGGATTGAAGCTTTCTTT.

This chain joins TRBV7-2 and TRBJ2-4; D perhaps matches TRBD1 (6 bases). In germline, CDR1 is SGHTA, CDR2 FQGNSA. The CDR3 covers 15 residues. V lost 5 bases and J 5 bases, leaving 16 bases between the germline ends. This CDR3 is CASSRRQARENIQYF. For the CDR3, the DNA is TGTGCCAGCAGCCGTCGACAGGCCAGAGAAAACATTCAGTACTTC.

The V gene is TRBV7-9, the J gene TRBJ2-3; D uncertain. The V end was cut by 5 bases, the J end by 9 bases, with 21 bases between. The CDR3 runs 15 residues. Looked up from germline, CDR1 is SEHNR and CDR2 is FQNEAQ (reference sequence). DNA of the CDR3: TGTGCCAGCAGCCCGGTAGGCGGAGACGGGTCAACGCAGTATTTT. Residues: CASSPVGGDGSTQYF.

The chain employs TRBV2 and TRBJ1-1, with 9 nucleotides matching TRBD1. The CDR3 sequence is 16 residues long. Trimming cost V 2 bases and J 0 bases; bases outside gene matches: 4. Germline CDR1 and CDR2: SNHLY and FYNNEI. CDR3 protein: CASSETGTGLNTEAFF. Written as DNA, the CDR3 is TGTGCCAGCAGTGAAACTGGGACAGGGTTGAACACTGAAGCTTTCTTT.

The chain employs TRBV30 and TRBJ2-1; D is perhaps TRBD2 (5 bases). Germline CDR1 and CDR2: GTSNPN and SVGIG (reference sequence). CDR3 size: 15 residues. For the CDR3, the DNA is TGTGGCCTGGGGTTTCGCGGGCGCCTCTGGCATGAGCAGTTCTTC. Amino acid sequence: CGLGFRGRLWHEQFF.

This clone was counted a single time. This chain joins TRBV7-9 and TRBJ2-5; D gene ambiguous. The CDR3 has 13 amino acids. V shed 4 bases and J shed 5 bases, with 11 bases lying between them. Germline CDR1 and CDR2: SEHNR and FQNEAQ (reference sequence). CDR3 region: CASSYGVEETQYF. CDR3 nucleotides: TGTGCCAGCAGCTACGGAGTTGAGGAGACCCAGTACTTC.

The chain uses TRBV2 and TRBJ2-3; TRBD2 agrees at 11 bases. The CDR3 contains 15 residues. CDR1 SNHLY and CDR2 FYNNEI come from the germline V gene. The ends lost 6 bases at V and 2 bases at J; junction bases unmatched: 4. CDR3 region: CASRGTSGLTDTQYF. The CDR3 nucleotides read TGTGCCAGCAGGGGGACTAGCGGACTCACAGATACGCAGTATTTT.

The V call is TRBV6-6, the J call TRBJ2-2; a possible D gene is TRBD2 (6 bases). Germline CDR1 is MNHNY and CDR2 is SVGAGI (reference sequence). V shed 8 bases and J shed 0 bases, with 13 bases lying between them. This CDR3 has 15 amino acids. In DNA, the CDR3 is TGTGCCAGCCAGGGCGGGATCTCGAACACCGGGGAGCTGTTTTTT. It encodes CASQGGISNTGELFF.